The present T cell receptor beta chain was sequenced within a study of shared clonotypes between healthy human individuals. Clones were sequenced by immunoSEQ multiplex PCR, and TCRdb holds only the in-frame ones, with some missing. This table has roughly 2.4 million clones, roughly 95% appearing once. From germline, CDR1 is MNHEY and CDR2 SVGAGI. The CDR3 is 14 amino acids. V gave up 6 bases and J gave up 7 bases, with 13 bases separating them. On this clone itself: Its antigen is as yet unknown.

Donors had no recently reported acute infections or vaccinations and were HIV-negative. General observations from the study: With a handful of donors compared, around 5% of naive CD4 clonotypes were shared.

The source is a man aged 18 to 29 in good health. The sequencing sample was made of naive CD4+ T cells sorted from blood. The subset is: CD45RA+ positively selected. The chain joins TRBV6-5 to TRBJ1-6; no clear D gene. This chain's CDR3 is CASSLTPGNSPLHF. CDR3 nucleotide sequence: TGTGCCAGCAGCCTGACCCCGGGGAATTCACCCCTCCACTTT.